This TCR beta chain is from a study of blood T cell repertoires in COVID-19. Sequencing was performed with immunoSEQ multiplex PCR; in TCRdb, only in-frame clones are kept and a portion is missing. The sample carries under 200,000 clones, approximately 82% recorded once. The TCR sequence derives from a woman aged 55-69 years with acute COVID-19. Sequencing input: PBMCs or T cells enriched from blood (not recorded which).

The CDR3 nucleotides read TGCGCCAGCAGCTCTGGGGAGGGTTTGATCCAGTACTTC. Its protein product is CASSSGEGLIQYF. J is TRBJ2-5 and V is TRBV5-1, with 7 bases identical to TRBD2. The CDR3 runs to 13 residues. CDR1 and CDR2 (germline): SGHRS, YFSETQ. The trim removed 3 bases at V and 10 bases at J, leaving 9 bases unmatched.